The clone carrying this T cell receptor beta chain occurred a few times. Its antigen remains unidentified. Germline values: CDR1 MNHEY, CDR2 SVGAGI. This CDR3 contains 13 residues. Trimming left V 5 bases short and J 4 bases short, with 12 bases between. The sample comes from a study of cytomegalovirus exposure and HLA in healthy donors. Study results and caveats: Presence/absence analyses treated sequencing depth as roughly uniform across donors. A link between a missense DCLRE1C variant and TCR beta V- and J-gene trimming emerged from a later analysis. An apparent linkage of common viral pathogens to several of the most significant clusters emerged in a later analysis. Previous analysis showed most TCR beta V segments were productive about 87% or about 30% of the time.

Vbeta (60) and Jbeta (13) primers were used in the PCR. Some clones are missing from TCRdb's copy, which holds only in-frame ones; the method was immunoSEQ multiplex PCR. The sample consists of under 130,000 clones, under 85% of them appearing once. The sequence derives from a man between 50 and 59 years old in good health and CMV-seropositive. The sample comprised PBMCs. V usage is TRBV6-5 and J usage is TRBJ2-7, with unresolved D. The CDR3 DNA reads as TGTGCCAGCAGTCGAGGAAGGTGGTACGAGCAGTACTTC. This gives the protein CASSRGRWYEQYF.